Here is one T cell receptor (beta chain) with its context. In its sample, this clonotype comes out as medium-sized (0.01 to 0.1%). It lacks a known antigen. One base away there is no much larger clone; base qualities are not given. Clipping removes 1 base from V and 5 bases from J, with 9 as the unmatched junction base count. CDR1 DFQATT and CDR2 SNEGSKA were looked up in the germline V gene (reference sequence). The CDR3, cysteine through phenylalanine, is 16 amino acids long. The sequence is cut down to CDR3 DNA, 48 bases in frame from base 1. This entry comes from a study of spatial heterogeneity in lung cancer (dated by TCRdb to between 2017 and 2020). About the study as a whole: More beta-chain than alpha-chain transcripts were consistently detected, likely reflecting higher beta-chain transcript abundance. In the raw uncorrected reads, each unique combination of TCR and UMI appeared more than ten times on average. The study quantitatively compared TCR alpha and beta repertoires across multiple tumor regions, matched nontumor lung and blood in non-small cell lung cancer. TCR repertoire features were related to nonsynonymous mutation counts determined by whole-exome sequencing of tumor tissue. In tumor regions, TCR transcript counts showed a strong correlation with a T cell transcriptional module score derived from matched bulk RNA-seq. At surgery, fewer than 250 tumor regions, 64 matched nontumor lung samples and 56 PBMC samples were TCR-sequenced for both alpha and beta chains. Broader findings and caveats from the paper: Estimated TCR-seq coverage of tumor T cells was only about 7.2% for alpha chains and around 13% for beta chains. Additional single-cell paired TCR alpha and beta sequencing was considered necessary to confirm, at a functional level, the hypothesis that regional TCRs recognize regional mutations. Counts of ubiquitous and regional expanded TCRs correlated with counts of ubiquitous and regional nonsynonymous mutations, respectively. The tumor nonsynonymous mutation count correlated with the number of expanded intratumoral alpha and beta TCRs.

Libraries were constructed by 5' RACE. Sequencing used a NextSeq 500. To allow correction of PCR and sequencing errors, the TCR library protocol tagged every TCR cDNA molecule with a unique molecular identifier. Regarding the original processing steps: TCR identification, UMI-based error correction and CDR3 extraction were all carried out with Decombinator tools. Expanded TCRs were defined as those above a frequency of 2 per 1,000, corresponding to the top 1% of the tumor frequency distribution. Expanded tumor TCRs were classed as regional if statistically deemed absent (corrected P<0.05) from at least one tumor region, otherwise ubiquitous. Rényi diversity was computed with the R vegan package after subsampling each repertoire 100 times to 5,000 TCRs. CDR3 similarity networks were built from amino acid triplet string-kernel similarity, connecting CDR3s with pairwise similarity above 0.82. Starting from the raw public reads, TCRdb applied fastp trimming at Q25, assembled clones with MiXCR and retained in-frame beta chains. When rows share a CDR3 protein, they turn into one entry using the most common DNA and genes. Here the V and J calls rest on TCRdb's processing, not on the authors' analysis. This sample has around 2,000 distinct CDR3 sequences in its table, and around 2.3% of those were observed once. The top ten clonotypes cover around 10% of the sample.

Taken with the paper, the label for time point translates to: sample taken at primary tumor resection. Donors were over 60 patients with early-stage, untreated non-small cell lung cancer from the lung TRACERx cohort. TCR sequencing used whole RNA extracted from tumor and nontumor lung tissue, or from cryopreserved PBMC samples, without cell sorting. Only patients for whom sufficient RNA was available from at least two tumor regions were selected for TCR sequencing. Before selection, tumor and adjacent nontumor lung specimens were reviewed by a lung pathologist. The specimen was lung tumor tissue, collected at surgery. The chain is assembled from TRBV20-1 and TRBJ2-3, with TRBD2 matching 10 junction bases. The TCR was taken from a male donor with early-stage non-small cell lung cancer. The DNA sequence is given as TGCAGTGCTAGAGGGCCAGCGGGGGGGCCTGGAGATACGCAGTATTTT. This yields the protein CSARGPAGGPGDTQYF.